These 9 T cell receptor beta chains share one sample of origin, sequenced in a study of cytomegalovirus exposure and HLA in healthy donors. The table came from immunoSEQ multiplex PCR; TCRdb's copy has only in-frame clones and leaves some out. The sample records 150,000 to 200,000 clones, about 85% being singletons. The sample was PBMCs. Receptor source: a man younger than 45 in good health and CMV-seropositive.

V usage is TRBV29-1 and J usage is TRBJ2-3, with a tentative D call TRBD2 (5 bases). The CDR3 contains 13 residues. Germline V gene lookup returns CDR1 SQVTM and CDR2 ANQGSEA. For the CDR3, the DNA is TGCAGTCTTGACAACGGGGGCACAGATACGCAGTATTTT. It is translated as CSLDNGGTDTQYF.

This clone was seen once. The rearrangement links TRBV11-2 to TRBJ2-1, with TRBD2 as a possible D gene (7 bases). Trimming left V 4 bases short and J 8 bases short, with 21 bases between. The CDR3 sequence is 16 residues long. Per the germline V gene, CDR1 is SGHAT and CDR2 is FQNNGV. For the CDR3, the DNA is TGTGCCAGCAGCTCTAAACTAGCGCGGGGGCTCGATGAGCAGTTCTTC. It yields the protein CASSSKLARGLDEQFF.

This chain joins TRBV6-5 and TRBJ2-5; TRBD2 might be the D (7 bases). V lost 6 bases and J 4 bases, leaving 15 bases between the germline ends. The CDR3 sequence is 14 residues long. The germline V gene has CDR1 MNHEY and CDR2 SVGAGI. The CDR3 nucleotides read TGTGCCAGCAGATGGGGGGGCCGGGGAGAGACCCAGTACTTC. The encoded protein is CASRWGGRGETQYF.

The V and J genes are TRBV23-1 and TRBJ1-1, with D possibly matching TRBD1 (6 bases). TRBV23-1 is reported as an ORF; its role is uncertain. The V gene lost 0 bases and the J gene lost 0 bases, with 20 bases spanning the gap. The CDR3 is 19 amino acids. The CDR3 DNA sequence: TGCGCCAGCAGTCAATCATCATCGACAGGAGACACCATGAACACTGAAGCTTTCTTT. It encodes CASSQSSSTGDTMNTEAFF.

In this sample, this clone turned up a few times. Other DNA sequences of this sample code for an identical CDR3. V is TRBV30 and J is TRBJ1-2; tentatively, D is TRBD1 (5 bases). The CDR3 consists of 13 residues. In germline, CDR1 is GTSNPN, CDR2 SVGIG (reference sequence). Trimming shortened V by 2 bases and J by 2 bases, and 9 bases separated the two germline ends. The CDR3 bases are TGTGCCTGGAGTAGAGACAGCAACTATGGCTACACCTTC. It yields the protein CAWSRDSNYGYTF.

The chain recombines TRBV18 with TRBJ1-2, with a possible D match to TRBD1 (5 bases). The CDR3 is made up of 14 amino acids. V was trimmed by 0 bases and J by 6 bases, leaving 11 bases between them. Germline CDR1 reads KGHSH; CDR2 reads LQKENI. CDR3 nucleotide sequence: TGTGCCAGCTCACCACCCCGTTTAGGGGATGGCTACACCTTC. This codes for CASSPPRLGDGYTF.

J is TRBJ2-3 and V is TRBV9; TRBD2 matches 7 bases. Germline CDR1 SGDLS, CDR2 YYNGEE. The ends lost 4 bases at V and 1 base at J; junction bases unmatched: 9. The CDR3 covers 16 residues. The CDR3 loop is CASSPTTSVGTDTQYF. The CDR3 DNA follows: TGTGCCAGCAGCCCGACCACTAGCGTAGGCACAGATACGCAGTATTTT.

V usage is TRBV5-1 and J usage is TRBJ2-3; tentative D call: TRBD1 (6 bases). Trimming removed 0 bases at V and 5 bases at J, with 10 bases between. CDR1 is SGHRS, CDR2 YFSETQ, per germline. The CDR3 has 14 residues. The chain's CDR3 is CASSLVGGGDTQYF. CDR3 DNA sequence: TGCGCCAGCAGCTTGGTTGGGGGCGGAGATACGCAGTATTTT.

This sequence joins TRBV5-1 and TRBJ1-4, with 9 bases that match TRBD1. CDR3 length equals 15 residues. The germline V gene has CDR1 SGHRS and CDR2 YFSETQ. V gave up 4 bases and J gave up 2 bases; unmatched junction bases: 3. CDR3 sequence: CASSGTGLTNEKLFF. CDR3 nucleotides: TGCGCCAGCAGCGGGACAGGGCTGACTAATGAAAAACTGTTTTTT.